The 25 T cell receptor beta chains in this list originate from one sample, sequenced in a study of T cell changes during pregnancy in multiple sclerosis. This table comes from immunoSEQ multiplex PCR, and its TCRdb copy is limited to in-frame clones, with some not included. The table includes 29,000 or so clones, roughly nine tenths detected once. The sequences come from CD8+ T cells from peripheral blood mononuclear cells, collected in the second trimester of pregnancy. All receptors come from a female donor with multiple sclerosis, enrolled in a pregnancy study.

The chain links TRBV10-3 to TRBJ2-2; 16 nucleotides match TRBD2. CDR1 is ENHRY and CDR2 is SYGVKD in the germline V gene. The CDR3 runs to 19 residues. Unmatched junction bases numbered 18, after V lost 11 bases and J lost 6 bases. The CDR3 DNA reads TGTGCCGCTCGGGCCGGGACTAGCGGGAGGGCCGGGCAGCCCGGGGAGCTGTTTTTT. Translation: CAARAGTSGRAGQPGELFF.

The chain recombines TRBV9 with TRBJ1-3; maybe TRBD1 (5 bases). Trimming pared 2 bases from V and 4 bases from J, leaving 13 bases between. This CDR3 comprises 15 residues. Germline CDR1 SGDLS, CDR2 YYNGEE. Here the CDR3 reads CASSVRGIAGNTIYF. In nucleotides, the CDR3 is TGTGCCAGCAGCGTGCGGGGGATAGCGGGAAACACCATATATTTT.

The gene calls are TRBV7-9 and TRBJ2-3; 9 positions agree with TRBD2. CDR1 is SEHNR, CDR2 FQNEAQ, per germline (reference sequence). V was pared by 3 bases and J by 5 bases, with 3 bases of the junction left unmatched. This CDR3 contains 14 residues. The CDR3 spells CASSFSGGIDTQYF. In DNA, the CDR3 is TGTGCCAGCAGCTTTAGCGGGGGAATAGATACGCAGTATTTT.

The chain recombines TRBV27 with TRBJ1-4; D remains unclear. This CDR3 has 14 amino acids. V lost 2 bases, J lost 3 bases, and 7 bases lay in between. CDR1 is MNHEY and CDR2 is SMNVEV in the germline V gene (reference sequence). In DNA, the CDR3 is TGTGCCAGCAGTTTAGGGCAGTCTAATGAAAAACTGTTTTTT. It encodes CASSLGQSNEKLFF.

The chain is built from TRBV30 and TRBJ2-5; possibly TRBD1 for D (6 bases). V lost 3 bases, J lost 1 base, and 12 bases lay in between. Germline V gene data show CDR1 as GTSNPN and CDR2 as SVGIG (reference sequence). The CDR3 extends over 14 amino acids. CDR3 DNA sequence: TGTGCCTGGAGGCCGGGACACCCCCAAGAGACCCAGTACTTC. Its translation is CAWRPGHPQETQYF. Based on the CDR3 plus reference TRBV30 and TRBJ2-5, the full variable domain is SQTIHQWPATLVQPVGSPLSLECTVEGTSNPNLYWYRQAAGRGLQLLFYSVGIGQISSEVPQNLSASRPQDRQFILSSKKLLLSDSGFYLCAWRPGHPQETQYFGPGTRLLVL.

The chain joins TRBV7-8 to TRBJ1-3; D ambiguous. Germline V gene sequence: CDR1 SGHVS, CDR2 FQNEAQ. The V gene lost 2 bases and the J gene lost 1 base, with 6 bases spanning the gap. CDR3 length equals 14 residues. CDR3 nucleotides: TGTGCCAGCAGCTTATCGGGTTCTGGAAACACCATATATTTT. Translation gives CASSLSGSGNTIYF.

The chain links TRBV6-6 to TRBJ1-1; D might be TRBD1 (5 bases). The CDR3 extends over 14 amino acids. Trimming pared 5 bases from V and 6 bases from J, leaving 16 bases between. Germline loops: CDR1 MNHNY, CDR2 SVGAGI (reference sequence). The CDR3 bases are TGTGCCAGCAGTCCCCAGGTGGGGGGGGCTGAAGCTTTCTTT. Protein sequence: CASSPQVGGAEAFF.

The sample holds one count of this clone. V gene TRBV2 combines with J gene TRBJ2-2; 7 nucleotides align to TRBD2. The germline V gene has CDR1 SNHLY and CDR2 FYNNEI. The CDR3 is 17 residues long. Unmatched junction bases numbered 13, after V lost 6 bases and J lost 3 bases. The chain's CDR3 is CASSWIRGESHTGELFF. In DNA, the CDR3 is TGTGCCAGCAGCTGGATTCGGGGGGAGTCCCACACCGGGGAGCTGTTTTTT.

This sequence joins TRBV6-1 and TRBJ1-2; 7 nucleotides agree with TRBD1. The V gene end was trimmed by 3 bases and the J gene end by 2 bases; junction bases not matched to a gene: 6. CDR1 is MNHNS, CDR2 SASEGT, per germline. The CDR3 extends over 15 amino acids. CDR3 coding DNA: TGTGCCAGCAGTGAGGTAGACAGGGCAAACTATGGCTACACCTTC. This sequence encodes CASSEVDRANYGYTF.

The genes are TRBV27 and TRBJ2-1, with 7 bases identical to TRBD1. This CDR3 has 17 residues. CDR1 is MNHEY, CDR2 SMNVEV, per germline (reference sequence). V lost 1 base and J lost 8; bases outside the gene matches: 14. The CDR3 reads CASSLYSPQGQLDEQFF. CDR3 DNA: TGTGCCAGCAGTTTATATTCCCCACAGGGACAGTTGGATGAGCAGTTCTTC.

The chain couples TRBV7-6 to TRBJ2-7, with 12 bases that match TRBD2. Germline trimming cut 3 bases from V and 5 bases from J; bases unmatched to any gene: 2. Looked up from germline, CDR1 is SGHVS and CDR2 is FNYEAQ. CDR3 length equals 14 residues. CDR3 nucleotide sequence: TGTGCCAGCAGCTTGACTAGCGGGGGTGACGAGCAGTACTTC. Translating gives CASSLTSGGDEQYF.

The CDR3 coding sequence is TGTGCCAGCAGCTTAGTGGCGGGAGTGTGGAACACCGGGGAGCTGTTTTTT. Translation gives CASSLVAGVWNTGELFF. J is TRBJ2-2 and V is TRBV13; 7 bases match TRBD2. The trim removed 1 base at V and 1 base at J, leaving 6 bases unmatched. The CDR3 has 17 amino acids. Looked up from germline, CDR1 is PRHDT and CDR2 is FYEKMQ (reference sequence). The full variable domain, rest sourced from reference TRBV13 and TRBJ2-2, is AAGVIQSPRHLIKEKRETATLKCYPIPRHDTVYWYQQGPGQDPQFLISFYEKMQSDKGSIPDRFSAQQFSDYHSELNMSSLELGDSALYFCASSLVAGVWNTGELFFGEGSRLTVL.

The genes are TRBV27 and TRBJ2-3; no clear D gene. CDR3 length: 12 amino acids. Trimming cost V 6 bases and J 1 base, with 5 bases left between them. From germline, CDR1 is MNHEY and CDR2 SMNVEV (reference sequence). CDR3 loop: CASRGGTDTQYF. The CDR3 nucleotides read TGTGCCAGCAGGGGCGGCACAGATACGCAGTATTTT.

The chain uses TRBV4-3 and TRBJ2-3, with TRBD1 matching over 9 bases. This CDR3 has 18 residues. Germline-derived CDR1 and CDR2 are LGHNA and YSLEER. V shed 4 bases, J shed 5 bases, and the junction held 16 bases outside the gene matches. The CDR3 DNA reads TGCGCCAGCAGCCCATCGGAGATCCTCGGGACAGGGTTAGATACGCAGTATTTT. Its protein product is CASSPSEILGTGLDTQYF.

The V call is TRBV6-5, the J call TRBJ2-7, with TRBD1 matching over 7 bases. Germline values: CDR1 MNHEY, CDR2 SVGAGI. The CDR3 length is 14 residues. J gave up 5 bases and V 6 bases, and 10 bases lay outside the gene matches. The CDR3 spells CASRRQGDYDEQYF. The CDR3 DNA reads TGTGCCAGCAGAAGACAGGGAGATTACGACGAGCAGTACTTC.

The chain links TRBV7-9 to TRBJ1-2; D may be TRBD1 (6 bases). The CDR3 totals 14 residues. The ends were cut back, 4 bases at V and 2 bases at J, with 11 bases in the middle. Germline CDR1 and CDR2: SEHNR and FQNEAQ (reference sequence). CDR3 bases: TGTGCCAGCAGCTCAACGACAGGAAACTATGGCTACACCTTC. Translation: CASSSTTGNYGYTF.

The chain joins TRBV19 to TRBJ2-2; 8 bases line up with TRBD1. Looked up from germline, CDR1 is LNHDA and CDR2 is SQIVND (reference sequence). The CDR3 contains 17 residues. After removal of 7 bases from V and 2 bases from J, the junction contained 12 bases not matched to a gene. The CDR3: CASTSPRDRSNTGELFF. CDR3 in DNA: TGTGCCAGTACCTCTCCTCGGGACAGGAGTAACACCGGGGAGCTGTTTTTT.

The J gene is TRBJ2-3, the V gene TRBV7-8; a possible D gene is TRBD2 (5 bases). The CDR3 runs to 13 residues. Trimming took 3 bases from V and 3 from J, leaving 7 bases between them. Germline-derived CDR1 and CDR2 are SGHVS and FQNEAQ. The CDR3 DNA reads TGTGCCAGCAGCTTCCGGGGAACAGATACGCAGTATTTT. Protein sequence: CASSFRGTDTQYF.

The V call is TRBV29-1, the J call TRBJ2-2; D may be TRBD2 (5 bases). V lost 7 bases and J 5 bases, leaving 11 bases between the germline ends. Germline CDR1 reads SQVTM; CDR2 reads ANQGSEA. The CDR3 sequence is 12 residues long. The DNA of the CDR3 is TGCAGCGCCGTGCCGGGGACCGGGGAGCTGTTTTTT. This translates into CSAVPGTGELFF.

V and J are TRBV2 and TRBJ2-5; TRBD2 is a possible D gene (5 bases). V shed 11 bases and J shed 5 bases, with 12 bases lying between them. Germline CDR1 and CDR2: SNHLY and FYNNEI. This CDR3 region has 11 residues. The CDR3 DNA reads as TGTGCCGCCGGGGTCGGCGAGACCCAGTACTTC. Translated: CAAGVGETQYF.

J is TRBJ2-3 and V is TRBV27; D may be TRBD1 (6 bases). V lost 3 bases and J lost 0, with 13 bases in between. Germline V CDR1 and CDR2: MNHEY, SMNVEV (reference sequence). The CDR3 runs 16 residues. For the CDR3, the DNA is TGTGCCAGCAGTTTCGGACAGCGAGCAAGCACAGATACGCAGTATTTT. This translates into CASSFGQRASTDTQYF.

J is TRBJ1-3 and V is TRBV19, with D perhaps TRBD1 (6 bases). Germline V gene sequence: CDR1 LNHDA, CDR2 SQIVND (reference sequence). The CDR3 is made up of 17 amino acids. V gave up 4 bases and J gave up 0 bases, with 16 bases separating them. The CDR3 loop reads CASSTGQPYSSGNTIYF. In DNA form, the CDR3 reads TGTGCCAGTAGTACCGGACAGCCCTATAGCTCTGGAAACACCATATATTTT. Supplemented by reference TRBV19 and TRBJ1-3, the full variable domain reads DGGITQSPKYLFRKEGQNVTLSCEQNLNHDAMYWYRQDPGQGLRLIYYSQIVNDFQKGDIAEGYSVSREKKESFPLTVTSAQKNPTAFYLCASSTGQPYSSGNTIYFGEGSWLTVV.

The chain employs TRBV7-3 and TRBJ2-2, with D unclear. Between the trimmed V and J ends, which lost 5 bases and 4 bases, there was a span of 8 bases. This CDR3 spans 13 amino acids. Germline V lookup: CDR1 SGHTA, CDR2 FQGTGA. This CDR3 reads CASSPTSTGELFF. As DNA, the CDR3 is TGTGCCAGCAGCCCAACAAGCACCGGGGAGCTGTTTTTT.

The V and J genes are TRBV4-3 and TRBJ2-1; perhaps TRBD1 as D (6 bases). The V end was cut by 0 bases, the J end by 9 bases, with 15 bases between. Per the germline V gene, CDR1 is LGHNA and CDR2 is YSLEER. The CDR3 runs 15 residues. CDR3 protein: CASSQDWLGAPEQFF. The CDR3 nucleotides read TGCGCCAGCAGCCAAGACTGGTTGGGGGCGCCTGAGCAGTTCTTC.

The rearrangement uses TRBV2 and TRBJ2-1; 11 positions agree with TRBD2. Per germline, CDR1 SNHLY and CDR2 FYNNEI. This CDR3 spans 16 amino acids. Trimming removed 6 bases from V and 4 bases from J; junction bases left unmatched: 8. CDR3 DNA: TGTGCCAGCAGCGCAGTAGCGGGAGGGCCATACAATGAGCAGTTCTTC. Its translation is CASSAVAGGPYNEQFF. Combining the CDR3 with reference TRBV2 and TRBJ2-1 gives the whole variable domain EPEVTQTPSHQVTQMGQEVILRCVPISNHLYFYWYRQILGQKVEFLVSFYNNEISEKSEIFDDQFSVERPDGSNFTLKIRSTKLEDSAMYFCASSAVAGGPYNEQFFGPGTRLTVL.